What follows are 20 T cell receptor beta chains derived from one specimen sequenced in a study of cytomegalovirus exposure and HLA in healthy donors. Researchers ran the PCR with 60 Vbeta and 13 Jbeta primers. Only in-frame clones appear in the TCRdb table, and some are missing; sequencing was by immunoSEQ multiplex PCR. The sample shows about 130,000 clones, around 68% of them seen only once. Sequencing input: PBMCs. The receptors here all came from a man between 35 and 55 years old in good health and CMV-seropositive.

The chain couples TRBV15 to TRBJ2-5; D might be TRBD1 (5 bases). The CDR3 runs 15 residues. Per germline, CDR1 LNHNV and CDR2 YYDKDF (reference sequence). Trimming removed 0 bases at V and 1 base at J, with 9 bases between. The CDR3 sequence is CATSREQGFQETQYF. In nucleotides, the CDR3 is TGTGCCACCAGCAGAGAGCAGGGTTTCCAAGAGACCCAGTACTTC.

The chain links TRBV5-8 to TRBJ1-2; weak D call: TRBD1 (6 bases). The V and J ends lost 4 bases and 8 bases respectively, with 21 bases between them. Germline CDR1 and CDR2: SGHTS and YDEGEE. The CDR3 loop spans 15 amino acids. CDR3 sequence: CASSPTGARYRGYTF. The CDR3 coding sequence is TGTGCCAGCAGCCCGACAGGAGCAAGGTATCGGGGCTACACCTTC.

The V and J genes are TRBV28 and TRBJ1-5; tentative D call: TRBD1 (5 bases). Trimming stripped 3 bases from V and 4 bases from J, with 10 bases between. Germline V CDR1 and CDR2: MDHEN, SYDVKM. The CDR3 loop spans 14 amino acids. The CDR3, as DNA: TGTGCCAGCAGTTTGGGGGGGGATAATCAGCCCCAGCATTTT. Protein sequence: CASSLGGDNQPQHF.

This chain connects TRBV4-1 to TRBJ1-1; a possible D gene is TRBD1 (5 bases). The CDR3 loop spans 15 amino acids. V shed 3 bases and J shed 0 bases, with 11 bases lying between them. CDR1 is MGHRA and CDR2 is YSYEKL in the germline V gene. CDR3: CASSQPGQLNTEAFF. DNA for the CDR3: TGCGCCAGCAGCCAGCCCGGACAATTGAACACTGAAGCTTTCTTT.

The CDR3 coding sequence is TGTGCCACCAGCAGAGGTCAGGGGGCCTACGAGCAGTACTTC. This sequence encodes CATSRGQGAYEQYF. The chain combines TRBV15 with TRBJ2-7; 7 bases line up with TRBD1. CDR3 length: 14 amino acids. Germline CDR1 is LNHNV and CDR2 is YYDKDF (reference sequence). The ends lost 1 base at V and 2 bases at J; junction bases unmatched: 2. Full variable domain (outside the CDR3, taken from reference TRBV15 and TRBJ2-7): DAMVIQNPRYQVTQFGKPVTLSCSQTLNHNVMYWYQQKSSQAPKLLFHYYDKDFNNEADTPDNFQSRRPNTSFCFLDIRSPGLGDTAMYLCATSRGQGAYEQYFGPGTRLTVT.

CDR3: CAWDGTGVNEQFF. CDR3 DNA: TGTGCCTGGGATGGGACAGGGGTCAATGAGCAGTTCTTC. The rearrangement uses TRBV30 and TRBJ2-1, with TRBD1 matching over 10 bases. This CDR3 spans 13 amino acids. Germline-derived CDR1 and CDR2 are GTSNPN and SVGIG (reference sequence). V lost 5 bases to trimming and J lost 6 bases; unmatched junction nucleotides: 4.

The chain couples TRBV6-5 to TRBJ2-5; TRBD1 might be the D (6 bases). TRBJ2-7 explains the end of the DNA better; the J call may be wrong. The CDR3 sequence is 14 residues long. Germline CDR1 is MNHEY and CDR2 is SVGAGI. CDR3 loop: CASTTQGSSYEQYF. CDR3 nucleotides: TGTGCCAGCACTACCCAGGGGAGCTCCTACGAGCAGTACTTC.

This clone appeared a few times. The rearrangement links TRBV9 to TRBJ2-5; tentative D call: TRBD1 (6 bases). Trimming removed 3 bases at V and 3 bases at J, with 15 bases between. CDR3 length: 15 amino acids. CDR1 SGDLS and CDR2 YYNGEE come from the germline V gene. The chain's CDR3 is CASSGRNQGKETQYF. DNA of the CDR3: TGTGCCAGCAGCGGCCGGAATCAGGGGAAAGAGACCCAGTACTTC. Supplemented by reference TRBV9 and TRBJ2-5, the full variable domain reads DSGVTQTPKHLITATGQRVTLRCSPRSGDLSVYWYQQSLDQGLQFLIQYYNGEERAKGNILERFSAQQFPDLHSELNLSSLELGDSALYFCASSGRNQGKETQYFGPGTRLLVL.

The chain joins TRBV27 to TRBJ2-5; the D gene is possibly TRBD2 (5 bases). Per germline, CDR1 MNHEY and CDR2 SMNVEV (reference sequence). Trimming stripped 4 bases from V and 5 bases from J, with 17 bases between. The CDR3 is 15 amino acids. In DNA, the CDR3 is TGTGCCAGCAGTTCACACCGGGATCTCGGGGAGACCCAGTACTTC. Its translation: CASSSHRDLGETQYF.

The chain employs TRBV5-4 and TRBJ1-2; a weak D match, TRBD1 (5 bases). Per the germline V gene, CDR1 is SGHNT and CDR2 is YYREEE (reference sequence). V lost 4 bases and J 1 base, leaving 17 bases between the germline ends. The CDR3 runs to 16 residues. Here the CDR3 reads CASSLEGGGFNYGYTF. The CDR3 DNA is TGTGCCAGCAGCCTCGAGGGTGGGGGGTTTAACTATGGCTACACCTTC.

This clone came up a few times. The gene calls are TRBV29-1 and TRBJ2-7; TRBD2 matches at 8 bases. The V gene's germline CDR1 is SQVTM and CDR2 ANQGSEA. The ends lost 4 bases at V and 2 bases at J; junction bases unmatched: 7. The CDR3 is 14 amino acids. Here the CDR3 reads CSVGGSGETYEQYF. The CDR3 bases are TGCAGCGTTGGGGGTAGCGGGGAAACCTACGAGCAGTACTTC.

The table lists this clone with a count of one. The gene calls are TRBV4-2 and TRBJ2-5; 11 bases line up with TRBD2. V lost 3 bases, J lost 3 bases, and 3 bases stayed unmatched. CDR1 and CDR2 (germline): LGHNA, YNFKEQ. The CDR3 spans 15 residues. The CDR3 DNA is TGTGCCAGCAGCCAGCTAGCGGGAGGCAAAGAGACCCAGTACTTC. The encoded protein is CASSQLAGGKETQYF.

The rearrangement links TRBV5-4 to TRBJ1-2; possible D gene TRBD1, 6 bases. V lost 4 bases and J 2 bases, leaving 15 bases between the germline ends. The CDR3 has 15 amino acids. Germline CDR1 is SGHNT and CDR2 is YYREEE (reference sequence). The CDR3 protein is CASSKRGQINYGYTF. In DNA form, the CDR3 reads TGTGCCAGCAGCAAACGAGGACAGATAAACTATGGCTACACCTTC.

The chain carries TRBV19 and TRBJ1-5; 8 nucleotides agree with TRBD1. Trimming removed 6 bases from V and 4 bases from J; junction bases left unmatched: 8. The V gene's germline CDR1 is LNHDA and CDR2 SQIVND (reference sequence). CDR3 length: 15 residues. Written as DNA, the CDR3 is TGTGCCAGTAGGAGGAGCGACAGGGGTAATCAGCCCCAGCATTTT. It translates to CASRRSDRGNQPQHF. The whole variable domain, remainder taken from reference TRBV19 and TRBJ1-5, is DGGITQSPKYLFRKEGQNVTLSCEQNLNHDAMYWYRQDPGQGLRLIYYSQIVNDFQKGDIAEGYSVSREKKESFPLTVTSAQKNPTAFYLCASRRSDRGNQPQHFGDGTRLSIL.

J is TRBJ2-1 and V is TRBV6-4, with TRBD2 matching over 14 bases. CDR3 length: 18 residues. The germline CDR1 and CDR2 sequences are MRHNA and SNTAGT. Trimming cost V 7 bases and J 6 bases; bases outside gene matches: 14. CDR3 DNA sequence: TGTGCCAGCATCGACGGGACTAGCGGGAGTCACGGAGGCAATGAGCAGTTCTTC. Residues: CASIDGTSGSHGGNEQFF.

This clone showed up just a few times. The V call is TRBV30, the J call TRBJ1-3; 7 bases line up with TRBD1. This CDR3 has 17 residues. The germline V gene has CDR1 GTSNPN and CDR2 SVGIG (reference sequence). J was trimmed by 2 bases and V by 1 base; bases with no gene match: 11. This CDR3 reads CAWSDPTGIGAGNTIYF. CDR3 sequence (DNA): TGTGCCTGGAGTGATCCGACAGGGATCGGGGCTGGAAACACCATATATTTT.

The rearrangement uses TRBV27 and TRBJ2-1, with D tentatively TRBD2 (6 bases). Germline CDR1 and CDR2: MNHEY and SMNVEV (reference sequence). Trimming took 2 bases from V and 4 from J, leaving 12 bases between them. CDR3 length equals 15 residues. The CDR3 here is CASSLGGRGYNEQFF. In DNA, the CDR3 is TGTGCCAGCAGTTTAGGGGGGAGAGGGTACAATGAGCAGTTCTTC.

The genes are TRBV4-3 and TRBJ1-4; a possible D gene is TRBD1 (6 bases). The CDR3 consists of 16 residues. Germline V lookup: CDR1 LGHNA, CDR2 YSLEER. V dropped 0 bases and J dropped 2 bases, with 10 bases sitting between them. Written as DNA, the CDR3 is TGCGCCAGCAGCCAAGATGGTACAGGGACTAATGAAAAACTGTTTTTT. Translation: CASSQDGTGTNEKLFF.

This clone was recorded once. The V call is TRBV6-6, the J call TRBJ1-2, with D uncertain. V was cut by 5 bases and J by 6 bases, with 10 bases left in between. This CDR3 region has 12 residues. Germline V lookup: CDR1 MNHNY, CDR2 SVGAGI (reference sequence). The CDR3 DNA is TGTGCCAGCAGTCTCTCCCGGGATGGCTACACCTTC. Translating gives CASSLSRDGYTF.

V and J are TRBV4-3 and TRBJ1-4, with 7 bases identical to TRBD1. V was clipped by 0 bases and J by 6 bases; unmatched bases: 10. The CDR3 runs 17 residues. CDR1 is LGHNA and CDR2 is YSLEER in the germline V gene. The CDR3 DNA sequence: TGCGCCAGCAGCCAAGAAGGCGTGAGACAGGGTTATGAAAAACTGTTTTTT. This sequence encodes CASSQEGVRQGYEKLFF.